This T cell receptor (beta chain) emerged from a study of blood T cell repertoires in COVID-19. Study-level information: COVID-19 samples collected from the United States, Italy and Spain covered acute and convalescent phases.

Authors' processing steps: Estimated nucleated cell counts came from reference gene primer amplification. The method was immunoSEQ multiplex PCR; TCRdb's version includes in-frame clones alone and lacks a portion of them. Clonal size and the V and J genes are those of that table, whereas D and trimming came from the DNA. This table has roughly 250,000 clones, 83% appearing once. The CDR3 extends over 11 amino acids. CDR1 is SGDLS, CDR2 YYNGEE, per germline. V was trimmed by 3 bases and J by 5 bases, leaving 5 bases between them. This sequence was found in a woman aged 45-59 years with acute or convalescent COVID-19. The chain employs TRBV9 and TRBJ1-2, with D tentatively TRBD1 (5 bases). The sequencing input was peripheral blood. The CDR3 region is CASSGQYGYTF. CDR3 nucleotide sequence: TGTGCCAGCAGCGGACAGTATGGCTACACCTTC.